This TCR beta chain came from a study of cytomegalovirus exposure and HLA in healthy donors. PCR primers comprised 60 Vbeta and 13 Jbeta primers. Profiled with immunoSEQ multiplex PCR; TCRdb holds only in-frame clones, not every one. The top ten hold around 15% of the sample, which has more than 85,000 clones, roughly 12% seen once. Trimming shortened V by 0 bases and J by 4 bases, and 8 bases separated the two germline ends. Germline values: CDR1 SGHRS, CDR2 YFSETQ. The CDR3 loop spans 13 amino acids. This clone showed up just a few times. The chain joins TRBV5-1 to TRBJ2-7, with D possibly being TRBD2 (5 bases). The material sequenced was PBMCs. The receptor was derived from a man in his forties in good health and CMV-seropositive. Here the CDR3 DNA reads TGCGCCAGCAGCTTGGGGGAGCTATACGAGCAGTACTTC. It specifies CASSLGELYEQYF.